The 26 T cell receptor beta chains given below trace back to one sample, sequenced in a study of blood T cell repertoires in COVID-19. Method: immunoSEQ multiplex PCR; TCRdb's copy keeps in-frame clones and lacks some. The table records about 260,000 clones, 85% to 90% of them present only once. The sequenced sample was peripheral blood. The receptors stem from a woman aged 35 to 49 who had recovered from COVID-19.

This sequence joins TRBV4-2 and TRBJ2-5, with 8 bases lining up with TRBD1. Trimming at V came to 4 bases and at J to 2 bases, leaving 15 bases not matched to a gene. The CDR3 extends over 18 amino acids. Germline CDR1 is LGHNA and CDR2 is YNFKEQ. The CDR3, as DNA: TGTGCCAGCAGCCCTCAACGGACGCGGGGACAGGTTCAAGAGACCCAGTACTTC. It yields the protein CASSPQRTRGQVQETQYF.

The V call is TRBV5-6, the J call TRBJ1-1, with 8 bases identical to TRBD1. The CDR3 spans 14 residues. The V gene end was trimmed by 1 base and the J gene end by 5 bases; junction bases not matched to a gene: 4. The germline V gene has CDR1 SGHDT and CDR2 YYEEEE. CDR3 amino acids: CASSLQGAATEAFF. Written as DNA, the CDR3 is TGTGCCAGCAGCTTGCAGGGGGCAGCGACTGAAGCTTTCTTT.

This chain links TRBV9 with TRBJ1-3; D ambiguous. Germline values: CDR1 SGDLS, CDR2 YYNGEE. The ends were cut back, 4 bases at V and 0 bases at J, with 14 bases in the middle. The CDR3 length is 16 residues. As DNA, the CDR3 is TGTGCCAGCAGCCTGAGACAAGGGAGCTCTGGAAACACCATATATTTT. Translation gives CASSLRQGSSGNTIYF.

The chain joins TRBV5-1 to TRBJ2-7, with D perhaps TRBD2 (5 bases). The CDR3 is 14 residues long. Per the germline V gene, CDR1 is SGHRS and CDR2 is YFSETQ. Trimming stripped 4 bases from V and 2 bases from J, with 13 bases between. CDR3 coding DNA: TGCGCCAGCAGCGTTCCATCCGGGACCTACGAGCAGTACTTC. It yields the protein CASSVPSGTYEQYF.

The chain recombines TRBV5-1 with TRBJ2-7; 13 bases match TRBD2. The CDR3 contains 15 residues. In germline, CDR1 is SGHRS, CDR2 YFSETQ. The V gene end was trimmed by 4 bases and the J gene end by 9 bases; junction bases not matched to a gene: 10. The CDR3 sequence: CASSAGLAGVGGQYF. CDR3 nucleotide sequence: TGCGCCAGCAGCGCCGGACTAGCGGGGGTAGGCGGGCAGTACTTC.

This chain connects TRBV30 to TRBJ1-2; D ambiguous. V lost 8 bases to trimming and J lost 4 bases, with 17 bases between them. The CDR3 contains 13 residues. Germline V CDR1 and CDR2: GTSNPN, SVGIG (reference sequence). Here the CDR3 reads CARLGGSGYGYTF. In DNA, the CDR3 is TGTGCCAGACTAGGTGGTTCTGGCTATGGCTACACCTTC.

The V and J genes are TRBV25-1 and TRBJ2-1; the match to TRBD2 covers 9 bases. The CDR3 covers 17 residues. Germline V gives CDR1 MGHDK, CDR2 SYGVNS. V dropped 5 bases and J dropped 4; count of bases not matched to a gene: 12. The CDR3 DNA follows: TGTGCCAGCAGTTCAACTAGCGGGTCGGCGGTATACAATGAGCAGTTCTTC. This sequence encodes CASSSTSGSAVYNEQFF.

This clone appeared a few times. The chain uses TRBV10-3 and TRBJ2-5, with 9 positions matching TRBD2. Germline values: CDR1 ENHRY, CDR2 SYGVKD. Trimming took 4 bases from V and 5 from J; bases not matched to a gene: 5. The length of the CDR3 is 14 residues. The CDR3 DNA follows: TGTGCCATCAGTGCAGCGGGAGGCCGGGAGACCCAGTACTTC. Its translation: CAISAAGGRETQYF.

The chain employs TRBV5-8 and TRBJ2-5; 10 bases are a match to TRBD2. V was clipped by 4 bases and J by 5 bases; unmatched bases: 11. This CDR3 has 16 residues. In germline, CDR1 is SGHTS, CDR2 YDEGEE. CDR3 loop: CASSTGAGGPRETQYF. The CDR3 DNA is TGTGCCAGCAGCACCGGAGCGGGGGGGCCGCGGGAGACCCAGTACTTC.

This clone was counted many times. The chain recombines TRBV5-4 with TRBJ2-1; 11 nucleotides align to TRBD2. V was pared by 5 bases and J by 2 bases, with 3 bases of the junction left unmatched. Germline V gene lookup returns CDR1 SGHNT and CDR2 YYREEE (reference sequence). The CDR3 has 15 amino acids. The CDR3 region is CASRLAGGPYNEQFF. The CDR3 bases are TGTGCCAGCAGGTTAGCGGGGGGGCCCTACAATGAGCAGTTCTTC. The full variable domain, with the rest looked up from reference TRBV5-4 and TRBJ2-1, is ETGVTQSPTHLIKTRGQQVTLRCSSQSGHNTVSWYQQALGQGPQFIFQYYREEENGRGNFPPRFSGLQFPNYSSELNVNALELDDSALYLCASRLAGGPYNEQFFGPGTRLTVL.

As concerns this clone: One end of the junction varies from germline; a read error may be responsible. This chain uses TRBV18 with TRBJ1-1; the match to TRBD1 covers 10 bases. Germline CDR1 and CDR2: KGHSH and LQKENI. The CDR3 has 12 residues. The CDR3 nucleotides are TGTGCCAGCTCACCAGGAGACAGGGGGCTTACTTTT. Its translation: CASSPGDRGLTF.

V gene TRBV7-2 combines with J gene TRBJ2-2; a possible D gene is TRBD2 (5 bases). V gave up 2 bases and J gave up 1 base, with 11 bases separating them. The CDR3 is 16 amino acids. The germline V gene has CDR1 SGHTA and CDR2 FQGNSA. This CDR3 is CASSLKAALNTGELFF. The CDR3 DNA reads TGTGCCAGCAGCTTAAAAGCGGCTCTGAACACCGGGGAGCTGTTTTTT. The full variable domain, its missing parts supplied by reference TRBV7-2 and TRBJ2-2, is GAGVSQSPSNKVTEKGKDVELRCDPISGHTALYWYRQSLGQGLEFLIYFQGNSAPDKSGLPSDRFSAERTGGSVSTLTIQRTQQEDSAVYLCASSLKAALNTGELFFGEGSRLTVL.

The chain combines TRBV27 with TRBJ2-7; TRBD1 agrees at 12 bases. The junction had 7 bases not matched to a gene; V was cut back by 1 base and J by 6 bases. The germline gives CDR1 MNHEY, CDR2 SMNVEV (reference sequence). The CDR3 loop spans 16 amino acids. The CDR3 loop is CASSLYSGQGAREQYF. CDR3 nucleotides: TGTGCCAGCAGTTTATACTCGGGACAGGGGGCCCGCGAGCAGTACTTC.

J is TRBJ2-3 and V is TRBV11-1; D unresolved. The CDR3 sequence is 15 residues long. Germline V gives CDR1 SGHAT, CDR2 FQDESV (reference sequence). Trimming cost V 5 bases and J 6 bases, with 18 bases left between them. CDR3 region: CASSRTNTQTDTQYF. The CDR3 nucleotides are TGTGCCAGCAGCCGAACTAACACCCAAACGGATACGCAGTATTTT.

The chain combines TRBV4-2 with TRBJ1-1; D unclear. With 3 bases removed from V and 4 bases from J, the gap between germline ends came to 12 bases. CDR1 is LGHNA, CDR2 YNFKEQ, per germline. The CDR3 runs to 14 residues. CDR3 sequence reads: CASSQRPGITEAFF. The CDR3, as DNA: TGTGCCAGCAGCCAGCGACCAGGCATCACTGAAGCTTTCTTT.

The chain has TRBV19 and TRBJ2-1; D is uncertain. Trimming shortened V by 0 bases and J by 6 bases, and 6 bases separated the two germline ends. The CDR3 is 13 amino acids. Germline loops: CDR1 LNHDA, CDR2 SQIVND (reference sequence). The CDR3 is CASSIDWSNEQFF. CDR3 sequence (DNA): TGTGCCAGTAGTATAGATTGGAGCAATGAGCAGTTCTTC.

CDR3 in amino acids: CASSFAGTGDEQYF. Here the CDR3 DNA reads TGCGCCAGCAGCTTTGCCGGGACAGGTGACGAGCAGTACTTC. The V call is TRBV5-1, the J call TRBJ2-7; TRBD1 agrees at 8 bases. The germline gives CDR1 SGHRS, CDR2 YFSETQ. CDR3 length: 14 residues. J was trimmed by 5 bases and V by 2 bases; bases with no gene match: 6.

The chain is built from TRBV6-6 and TRBJ1-5, with D possibly matching TRBD1 (5 bases). The germline CDR1 and CDR2 sequences are MNHNY and SVGAGI (reference sequence). The CDR3 totals 14 residues. Trimming left V 7 bases short and J 5 bases short, with 15 bases between. CDR3 bases: TGTGCCAGCAACCCCTCCGGGGGTTATCAGCCCCAGCATTTT. Its translation: CASNPSGGYQPQHF.

Only a few counts were recorded for this clone. V is TRBV7-2 and J is TRBJ1-5; 11 nucleotides align to TRBD1. With 4 bases clipped from V and 7 bases from J, the junction kept 9 bases outside the gene matches. This CDR3 is built from 16 residues. The germline CDR1 and CDR2 sequences are SGHTA and FQGNSA. For the CDR3, the DNA is TGTGCCAGCAGCTCCCCCTCCGGGACAGGGGGGCAGCCCCAGCATTTT. Its protein is CASSSPSGTGGQPQHF.

V is TRBV5-4 and J is TRBJ2-7; TRBD2 agrees at 11 bases. The germline gives CDR1 SGHNT, CDR2 YYREEE (reference sequence). The CDR3 loop spans 15 amino acids. J was trimmed by 7 bases and V by 4 bases; bases with no gene match: 10. The CDR3 here is CASSRGLAEVGEQYF. In nucleotides, the CDR3 is TGTGCCAGCAGCCGGGGACTAGCGGAGGTGGGGGAGCAGTACTTC.

J is TRBJ1-2 and V is TRBV10-3, with 9 positions matching TRBD1. V was pared by 8 bases and J by 8 bases, with 3 bases of the junction left unmatched. The CDR3 contains 11 residues. Germline V lookup: CDR1 ENHRY, CDR2 SYGVKD. The CDR3 DNA follows: TGTGCCATCGGACAGGGGCAGGGCTACACCTTC. Translation gives CAIGQGQGYTF.

CDR3 in DNA: TGTGCCAGCAGCTCTTCGACAGGGGGGCACACTGAAGCTTTCTTT. It codes for CASSSSTGGHTEAFF. V usage is TRBV6-2 or TRBV6-3 and J usage is TRBJ1-1, with 9 nucleotides matching TRBD1. CDR1 and CDR2 from the germline V gene are MNHEY and SVGEGT. CDR3 length: 15 amino acids. After removal of 6 bases from V and 3 bases from J, the junction contained 8 bases not matched to a gene.

This rearrangement joins TRBV5-1 to TRBJ1-6; D possibly corresponds to TRBD1 (6 bases). The CDR3 is 15 amino acids. Looked up from germline, CDR1 is SGHRS and CDR2 is YFSETQ. The V end was cut by 0 bases, the J end by 6 bases, with 10 bases between. CDR3 DNA: TGCGCCAGCAGCTTGGACGGCAGGGGTAATTCACCCCTCCACTTT. Its protein product is CASSLDGRGNSPLHF.

This rearrangement joins TRBV12-3 or TRBV12-4 to TRBJ1-1; D might be TRBD1 (6 bases). V shed 11 bases and J shed 2 bases, with 12 bases lying between them. This CDR3 has 12 residues. The chain's CDR3 is CASGTTNTEAFF. The CDR3 DNA follows: TGTGCCTCCGGGACAACTAACACTGAAGCTTTCTTT.

The V gene is TRBV15, the J gene TRBJ1-5; D is perhaps TRBD1 (6 bases). CDR3 length equals 13 residues. V was cut by 5 bases and J by 7 bases, with 12 bases left in between. Germline V gene lookup returns CDR1 LNHNV and CDR2 YYDKDF (reference sequence). CDR3 in DNA: TGTGCCACCAGCCTTACAGGGACCCAGCCCCAGCATTTT. This codes for CATSLTGTQPQHF.

This clone came up once. The chain recombines TRBV27 with TRBJ2-2; D perhaps matches TRBD1 (6 bases). The CDR3 runs 16 residues. Germline V lookup: CDR1 MNHEY, CDR2 SMNVEV (reference sequence). V was trimmed by 7 bases and J by 9 bases, leaving 24 bases between them. CDR3 region: CASTPGTLNHRRELFF. The CDR3 nucleotides read TGTGCCAGCACCCCCGGGACACTTAACCACCGGCGGGAGCTGTTTTTT.